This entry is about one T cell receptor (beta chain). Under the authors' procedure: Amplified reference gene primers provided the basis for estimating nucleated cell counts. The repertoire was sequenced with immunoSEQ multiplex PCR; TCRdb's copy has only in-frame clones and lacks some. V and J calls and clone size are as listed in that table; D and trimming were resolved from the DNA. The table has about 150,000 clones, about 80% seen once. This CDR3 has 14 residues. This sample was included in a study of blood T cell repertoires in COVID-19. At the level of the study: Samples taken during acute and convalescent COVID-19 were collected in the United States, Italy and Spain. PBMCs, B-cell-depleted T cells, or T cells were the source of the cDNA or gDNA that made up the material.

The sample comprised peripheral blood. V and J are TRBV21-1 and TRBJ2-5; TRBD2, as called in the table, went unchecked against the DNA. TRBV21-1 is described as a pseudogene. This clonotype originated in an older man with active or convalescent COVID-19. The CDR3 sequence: CASSPRGSFGTQYF. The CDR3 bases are TGTGCCAGCAGCCCCCGGGGAAGCTTTGGGACCCAGTACTTC.